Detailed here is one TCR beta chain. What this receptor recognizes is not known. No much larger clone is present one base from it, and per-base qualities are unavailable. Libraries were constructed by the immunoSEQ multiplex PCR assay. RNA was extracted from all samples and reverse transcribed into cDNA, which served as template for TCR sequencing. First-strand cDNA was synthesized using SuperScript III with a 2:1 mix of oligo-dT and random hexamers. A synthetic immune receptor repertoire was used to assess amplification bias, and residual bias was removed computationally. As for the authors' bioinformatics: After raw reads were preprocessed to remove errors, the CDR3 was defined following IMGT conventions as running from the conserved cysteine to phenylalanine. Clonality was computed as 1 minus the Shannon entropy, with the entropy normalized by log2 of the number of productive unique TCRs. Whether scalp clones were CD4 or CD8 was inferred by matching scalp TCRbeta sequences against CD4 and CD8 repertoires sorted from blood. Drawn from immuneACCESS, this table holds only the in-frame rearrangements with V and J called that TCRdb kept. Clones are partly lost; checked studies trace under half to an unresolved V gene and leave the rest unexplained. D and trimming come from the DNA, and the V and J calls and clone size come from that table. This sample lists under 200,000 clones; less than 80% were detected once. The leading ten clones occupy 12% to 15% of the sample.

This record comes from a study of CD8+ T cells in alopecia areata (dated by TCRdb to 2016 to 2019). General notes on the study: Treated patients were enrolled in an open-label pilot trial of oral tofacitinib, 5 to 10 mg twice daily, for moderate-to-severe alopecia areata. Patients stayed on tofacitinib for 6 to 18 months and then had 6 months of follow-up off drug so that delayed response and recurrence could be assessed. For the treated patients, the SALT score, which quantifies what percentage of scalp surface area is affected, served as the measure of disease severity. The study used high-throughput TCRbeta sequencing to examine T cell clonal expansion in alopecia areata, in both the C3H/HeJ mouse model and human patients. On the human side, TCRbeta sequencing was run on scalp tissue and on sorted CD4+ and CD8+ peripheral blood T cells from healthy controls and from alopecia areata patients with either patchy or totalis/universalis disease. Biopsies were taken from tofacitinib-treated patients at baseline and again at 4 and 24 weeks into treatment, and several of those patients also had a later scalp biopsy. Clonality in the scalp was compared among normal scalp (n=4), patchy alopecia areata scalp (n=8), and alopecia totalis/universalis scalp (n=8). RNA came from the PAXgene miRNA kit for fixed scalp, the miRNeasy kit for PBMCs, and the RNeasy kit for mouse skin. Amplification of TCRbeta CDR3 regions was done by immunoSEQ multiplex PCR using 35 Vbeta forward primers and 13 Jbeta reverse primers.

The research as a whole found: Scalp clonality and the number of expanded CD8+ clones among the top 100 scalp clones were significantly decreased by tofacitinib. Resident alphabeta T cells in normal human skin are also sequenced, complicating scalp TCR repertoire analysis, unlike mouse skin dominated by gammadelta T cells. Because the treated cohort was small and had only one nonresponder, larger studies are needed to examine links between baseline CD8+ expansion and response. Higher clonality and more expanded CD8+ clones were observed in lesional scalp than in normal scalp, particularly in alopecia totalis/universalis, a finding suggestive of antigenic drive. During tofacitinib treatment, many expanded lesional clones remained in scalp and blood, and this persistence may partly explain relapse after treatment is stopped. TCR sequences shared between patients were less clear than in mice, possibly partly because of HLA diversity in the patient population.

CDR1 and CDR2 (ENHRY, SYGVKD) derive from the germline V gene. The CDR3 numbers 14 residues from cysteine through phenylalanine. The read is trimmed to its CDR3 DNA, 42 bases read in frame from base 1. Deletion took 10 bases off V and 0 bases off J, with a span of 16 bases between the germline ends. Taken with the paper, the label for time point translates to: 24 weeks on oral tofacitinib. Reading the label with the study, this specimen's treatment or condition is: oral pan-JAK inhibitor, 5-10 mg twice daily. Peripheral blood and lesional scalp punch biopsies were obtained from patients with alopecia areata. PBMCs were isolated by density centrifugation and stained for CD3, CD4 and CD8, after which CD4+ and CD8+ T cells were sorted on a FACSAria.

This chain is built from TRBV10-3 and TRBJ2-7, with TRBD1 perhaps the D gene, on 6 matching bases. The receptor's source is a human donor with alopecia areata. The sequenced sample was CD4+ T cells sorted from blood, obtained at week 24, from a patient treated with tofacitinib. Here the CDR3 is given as CASSRTESSYEQYF. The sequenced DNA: TGTGCCAGCTCCCGGACAGAAAGCTCCTACGAGCAGTACTTC.